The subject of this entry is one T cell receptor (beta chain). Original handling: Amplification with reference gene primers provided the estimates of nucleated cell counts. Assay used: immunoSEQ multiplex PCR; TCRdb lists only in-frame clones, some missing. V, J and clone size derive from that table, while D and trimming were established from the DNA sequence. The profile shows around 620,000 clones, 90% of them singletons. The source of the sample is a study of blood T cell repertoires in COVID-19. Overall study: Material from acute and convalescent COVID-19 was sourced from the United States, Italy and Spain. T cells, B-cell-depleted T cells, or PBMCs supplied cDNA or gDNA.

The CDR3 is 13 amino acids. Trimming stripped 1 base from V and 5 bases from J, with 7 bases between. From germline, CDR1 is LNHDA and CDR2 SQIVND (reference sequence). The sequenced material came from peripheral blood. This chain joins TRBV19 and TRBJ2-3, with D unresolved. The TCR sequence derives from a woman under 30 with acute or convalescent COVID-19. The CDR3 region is CASSIGSRDTQYF. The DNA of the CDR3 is TGTGCCAGTAGTATAGGCTCGCGAGATACGCAGTATTTT.